This T cell receptor (beta chain) originates from a study of blood T cell repertoires in COVID-19. The ends were cut back, 3 bases at V and 5 bases at J, with 18 bases in the middle. There are 16 residues in the CDR3. Germline V gene sequence: CDR1 SNHLY, CDR2 FYNNEI. Measured with immunoSEQ multiplex PCR; TCRdb has only the in-frame clones, and not every one. The table lists about 110,000 clones, 70% to 85% of them singletons. The chain is built from TRBV2 and TRBJ2-3; D might be TRBD2 (6 bases). The specimen was peripheral blood. The sequence derives from a woman aged 80 or over with active or convalescent COVID-19. The CDR3 coding sequence is TGTGCCAGCAGTGACACCGGGAGAACCGACGGAGATACGCAGTATTTT. Its protein is CASSDTGRTDGDTQYF.